Each of the 15 T cell receptor beta chains below was sequenced from the same sample in a study of blood T cells in healthy people across ages. A second roughly 7 to 11 cycle PCR used barcoded and J-beta primers. TCRdb reprocessed the 5' RACE reads with MiXCR, giving one entry per CDR3 protein. The repertoire has 1.6 million or so distinct CDR3 sequences, around 36% of them found once; the top ten carry over 9%. Sequenced material: blood. All receptors derive from a woman aged 30 to 39 in good health.

This rearrangement joins TRBV7-3 to TRBJ2-1; TRBD2 agrees at 14 bases. V trimming: 5 bases; J trimming: 6 bases; junction bases outside the gene matches: 9. Germline CDR1 and CDR2: SGHTA and FQGTGA. The CDR3 runs 17 residues. The CDR3: CASSPGLAGGWGNEQFF. The DNA for the CDR3 is TGTGCCAGCAGCCCTGGACTAGCGGGAGGATGGGGCAATGAGCAGTTCTTC.

On this clonotype itself: The CDR3 carries no conserved terminal phenylalanine or tryptophan, so it likely arises from a read error. The rearrangement links TRBV6-1 to TRBJ1-5; 10 bases agree with TRBD1. The trim removed 3 bases at V and 5 bases at J, leaving 1 base unmatched. CDR3 length: 14 amino acids. Per the germline V gene, CDR1 is MNHNS and CDR2 is SASEGT. The CDR3 coding sequence is TGTGCCAGCAGTGAGACAGGGGGCGATCAGCCCCAGCATTTG. Translation: CASSETGGDQPQHL.

The rearrangement uses TRBV9 and TRBJ2-6; 7 bases match TRBD2. V lost 5 bases to trimming and J lost 0 bases; unmatched junction nucleotides: 17. The CDR3 contains 20 residues. Germline lookup yields CDR1 SGDLS and CDR2 YYNGEE. CDR3 in DNA: TGTGCCAGCAGTGAAGGGGAGGGAGGGTCCCCAGTCTCTGGGGCCAACGTCCTGACTTTC. It yields the protein CASSEGEGGSPVSGANVLTF.

This clonotype occurred a few times. This chain joins TRBV27 and TRBJ2-1; a weak D match, TRBD2 (6 bases). With 3 bases removed from V and 5 bases from J, the gap between germline ends came to 14 bases. CDR1 and CDR2 from the germline V gene are MNHEY and SMNVEV (reference sequence). CDR3 length: 15 residues. CDR3 amino acids: CASSFAGGTHNEQFF. As DNA, the CDR3 is TGTGCCAGCAGTTTTGCCGGTGGGACTCACAATGAGCAGTTCTTC.

This clonotype was counted between two and nine times. The chain carries TRBV6-1 and TRBJ2-5, with 10 bases identical to TRBD1. This CDR3 has 16 amino acids. J gave up 5 bases and V 5 bases, and 11 bases lay outside the gene matches. Per germline, CDR1 MNHNS and CDR2 SASEGT. CDR3 nucleotides: TGTGCCAGCAGTCTCGGACAGGGGGGTGGATCGGAGACCCAGTACTTC. Its translation is CASSLGQGGGSETQYF.

This chain connects TRBV4-1 to TRBJ2-2; 9 bases map to TRBD2. J was trimmed by 6 bases and V by 8 bases; bases with no gene match: 4. The CDR3 has 13 amino acids. Germline lookup yields CDR1 MGHRA and CDR2 YSYEKL. The CDR3 spells CASRTSVPGELFF. DNA for the CDR3: TGCGCCAGCCGGACTAGCGTTCCCGGGGAGCTGTTTTTT.

V is TRBV9 and J is TRBJ2-5, with TRBD1 matching over 8 bases. The germline gives CDR1 SGDLS, CDR2 YYNGEE. CDR3 length: 15 amino acids. The junction had 2 bases not matched to a gene; V was cut back by 0 bases and J by 1 base. The chain's CDR3 is CASSVGTGTQETQYF. The CDR3, as DNA: TGTGCCAGCAGCGTAGGGACAGGGACCCAAGAGACCCAGTACTTC.

This clonotype appeared many times. The CDR3 nucleotides read TGTGCCAGCAGTGCGTCCGGTGAGGGAGCAGATACGCAGTATTTT. This encodes CASSASGEGADTQYF. The chain combines TRBV6-4 with TRBJ2-3; D is perhaps TRBD2 (5 bases). Germline V gene data show CDR1 as MRHNA and CDR2 as SNTAGT. V was clipped by 4 bases and J by 4 bases, with 15 bases between them. The CDR3 is made up of 15 amino acids.

This clonotype was found a few times. The chain couples TRBV6-5 to TRBJ1-5, with a weak D call TRBD1 (5 bases). Germline V gene lookup returns CDR1 MNHEY and CDR2 SVGAGI. The CDR3 runs 14 residues. V lost 7 bases and J 2 bases, leaving 12 bases between the germline ends. The CDR3 nucleotides are TGTGCCAGCACCCCTGCGGGGCGCAATCAGCCCCAGCATTTT. This gives the protein CASTPAGRNQPQHF.

The chain is built from TRBV13 and TRBJ2-3; D is unclear. This CDR3 is 15 amino acids long. Trimming removed 2 bases at V and 1 base at J, with 10 bases between. CDR1 and CDR2 from the germline V gene are PRHDT and FYEKMQ (reference sequence). This chain's CDR3 is CASSLRKRGTDTQYF. The CDR3, as DNA: TGTGCCAGCAGCTTACGGAAAAGAGGCACAGATACGCAGTATTTT.

This chain links TRBV4-1 with TRBJ2-5; 13 positions agree with TRBD2. This CDR3 has 16 residues. The germline gives CDR1 MGHRA, CDR2 YSYEKL. V lost 6 bases, J lost 4 bases, and 8 bases stayed unmatched. The CDR3 loop is CASRPTSGGPLETQYF. CDR3 bases: TGCGCCAGCAGACCGACTAGCGGGGGGCCTCTAGAGACCCAGTACTTC.

The chain uses TRBV7-7 and TRBJ2-2; TRBD1 matches 11 bases. Unmatched junction bases numbered 5, after V lost 5 bases and J lost 6 bases. The germline gives CDR1 SSHAT, CDR2 FNYEAQ (reference sequence). The CDR3 contains 15 residues. The CDR3 sequence is CASSIGQGASGELFF. DNA for the CDR3: TGTGCCAGCAGCATCGGACAGGGGGCCTCCGGGGAGCTGTTTTTT.

There are a few counts of this clonotype. The CDR3 sequence: CASSLRGQDSYEQYF. The CDR3 coding sequence is TGTGCCAGCAGTTTACGGGGACAGGACTCCTACGAGCAGTACTTC. The chain couples TRBV27 to TRBJ2-7; TRBD1 aligns across 8 bases. With V trimmed by 2 bases and J by 0 bases, 3 bases remained unmatched. Germline V gene sequence: CDR1 MNHEY, CDR2 SMNVEV (reference sequence). The CDR3 is made up of 15 amino acids.

This clonotype was counted only a few times. This chain links TRBV13 with TRBJ1-2; 9 nucleotides match TRBD1. Per the germline V gene, CDR1 is PRHDT and CDR2 is FYEKMQ (reference sequence). The J segment lost 2 bases and the V segment lost 7 bases, leaving 5 bases of the junction unmatched. The CDR3 runs 14 residues. The CDR3 DNA follows: TGTGCCAGCAACACAGGGGGCGCGAACTATGGCTACACCTTC. Protein product: CASNTGGANYGYTF.

This clonotype has only a few counts. The chain recombines TRBV18 with TRBJ2-4, with 8 bases lining up with TRBD2. The CDR3 totals 15 residues. Germline CDR1 and CDR2: KGHSH and LQKENI. V shed 0 bases and J 8 bases; nucleotides not matched to a gene: 6. Here the CDR3 DNA reads TGTGCCAGCTCACCACCAGGGCGGGGACTAGACATTCAGTACTTC. Its protein is CASSPPGRGLDIQYF.